This is a list of T cell receptor beta chains from one sample in a study of blood T cell repertoires in COVID-19. Clones were sequenced by immunoSEQ multiplex PCR, and TCRdb holds only the in-frame ones, with some missing. The sample shows under 250,000 clones, more than 75% of them seen only once. The sequencing sample was made of peripheral blood. These receptors came from a woman aged 55-75 years who had recovered from COVID-19. CDR3s include the opening cysteine and the closing phenylalanine or tryptophan. A D gene is named only where the DNA matches it firmly. Only some rows state a clone size, as once, few, many or a class for expanded clones.

j_gene,abundance,d_gene,v_gene,CDR3aa,CDR3nt
TRBJ1-2,NA,TRBD1,TRBV5-1,CASNVGGGYGYTF,TGCGCCAGCAACGTAGGGGGCGGTTATGGCTACACCTTC
TRBJ2-3,NA,NA,TRBV7-3,CASSLSRTSTDTQYF,TGTGCCAGCAGCTTATCCCGAACTAGCACAGATACGCAGTATTTT
TRBJ1-3,NA,NA,TRBV6-6,CASSYNQGLGNTIYF,TGTGCCAGCAGTTACAACCAGGGGCTCGGAAACACCATATATTTT
TRBJ2-7,NA,NA,TRBV11-2,CASSFSTGEQYF,TGTGCCAGCAGCTTCAGCACAGGCGAGCAGTACTTC
TRBJ2-2,NA,NA,TRBV4-2,CASRPTGTGELFF,TGTGCCAGCAGACCGACTGGCACCGGGGAGCTGTTTTTT
TRBJ2-2,NA,NA,TRBV10-2,CASIDPPNTGELFF,TGCGCCAGCATAGATCCTCCGAACACCGGGGAGCTGTTTTTT
TRBJ2-5,NA,NA,TRBV7-9,CASSLASSETQYF,TGTGCCAGCAGCTTAGCTAGCTCAGAGACCCAGTACTTC
TRBJ2-7,NA,TRBD1,TRBV7-2,CASSLVTGGSYEQYF,TGTGCCAGCAGCTTAGTGACAGGGGGGTCCTACGAGCAGTACTTC
TRBJ1-1,few,NA,TRBV28,CASSFVATEAFF,TGTGCCAGCAGTTTCGTGGCCACTGAAGCTTTCTTT
TRBJ2-3,NA,NA,TRBV30,CAWSKGGTDTQYF,TGTGCCTGGAGTAAGGGGGGCACAGATACGCAGTATTTT
TRBJ1-4,NA,TRBD1,TRBV6-5,CASRGTATNEKLFF,TGTGCCAGCAGGGGGACAGCAACTAATGAAAAACTGTTTTTT
TRBJ2-7,NA,NA,TRBV5-1,CASSTQGSSYEQYF,TGCGCCAGCAGCACGCAGGGGAGCTCCTACGAGCAGTACTTC
TRBJ2-7,few,NA,TRBV6-1,CASRRVHEQYF,TGTGCCAGCAGGCGAGTCCACGAGCAGTACTTC
TRBJ2-2,NA,TRBD2,TRBV30,CAWTLAGGIFDTGELFF,TGTGCATGGACACTAGCGGGGGGGATTTTTGACACCGGGGAGCTGTTTTTT
TRBJ1-2,few,NA,TRBV19,CASSYWEDYGYTF,TGTGCGAGCTCCTATTGGGAGGACTATGGCTACACCTTC
TRBJ2-1,NA,TRBD2,TRBV7-3,CASSASGGNNEQFF,TGTGCCAGCAGTGCTAGCGGGGGGAACAATGAGCAGTTCTTC
TRBJ2-4,NA,TRBD1,TRBV28,CASSRGQSGYKNIQYF,TGTGCCAGCAGCCGGGGACAGTCGGGGTACAAAAACATTCAGTACTTC
TRBJ1-2,NA,NA,TRBV7-9,CASSLVDFSGVGYTF,TGTGCCAGCAGCTTAGTCGACTTTTCGGGGGTTGGCTACACCTTC
TRBJ2-5,once,TRBD2,TRBV12-5,CASGLAQLAGVQETQYF,TGTGCTAGTGGTTTGGCTCAACTAGCGGGGGTCCAAGAGACCCAGTACTTC
TRBJ2-5,NA,NA,TRBV7-2,CASSLLADSRPQYF,TGTGCCAGCAGCTTACTAGCGGACAGTCGTCCTCAGTACTTC
TRBJ2-1,once,NA,TRBV19,CASTPSWAGYNEQFF,TGTGCCAGTACCCCCTCCTGGGCGGGCTACAATGAGCAGTTCTTC
TRBJ1-2,few,NA,TRBV19,CASRTPGDYGYTF,TGTGCCAGTAGGACCCCAGGGGACTATGGCTACACCTTC
TRBJ2-3,NA,TRBD2,TRBV9,CASSVNSGGVETQYF,TGTGCCAGCAGCGTAAACAGCGGGGGGGTTGAGACGCAGTATTTT
TRBJ1-3,NA,NA,TRBV5-1,CASSSRQDTIYF,TGCGCCAGCAGCAGCCGACAGGACACCATATATTTT
TRBJ2-3,NA,TRBD1,TRBV4-1,CASSQNPNRGTGGTDTQYF,TGCGCCAGCAGCCAAAACCCAAACCGTGGGACAGGGGGCACAGATACGCAGTATTTT
TRBJ2-2,once,NA,TRBV5-1,CASSLLLENTGELFF,TGCGCCAGCAGCTTGTTGCTAGAGAACACCGGGGAGCTGTTTTTT
TRBJ2-3,NA,NA,TRBV11-3,CASSLDGREGTDTQYF,TGTGCCAGCAGCTTAGATGGCAGGGAAGGCACAGATACGCAGTATTTT
TRBJ1-2,NA,NA,TRBV24-1,CATRGAEDYGYTF,TGTGCCACCCGGGGGGCGGAGGACTATGGCTACACCTTC
TRBJ1-5,NA,NA,TRBV6-2/TRBV6-3,CASSYSDSWEPQHF,TGTGCCAGCAGTTACTCGGACAGTTGGGAGCCCCAGCATTTT
TRBJ1-5,NA,NA,TRBV6-2/TRBV6-3,CASSYRGGDQPQHF,TGTGCCAGCAGTTATAGGGGTGGGGATCAGCCCCAGCATTTT
TRBJ2-7,NA,TRBD2,TRBV18,CASSPVLSGGLTFYEQYF,TGTGCCAGCTCACCCGTCCTTAGCGGGGGTCTAACGTTCTACGAGCAGTACTTC
TRBJ2-3,NA,TRBD1,TRBV5-1,CASSPGTVIDTQYF,TGCGCCAGCAGCCCAGGGACAGTTATAGATACGCAGTATTTT
TRBJ1-5,NA,TRBD1,TRBV28,CASSLLGGSQPQHF,TGTGCCAGCAGTTTATTAGGGGGCTCACAGCCCCAGCATTTT
TRBJ1-1,NA,NA,TRBV5-4,CASSLDGGDTEAFF,TGTGCCAGCAGCTTGGACGGGGGGGACACTGAAGCTTTCTTT
TRBJ2-3,NA,TRBD2,TRBV29-1,CSVAQAGGYTDTQYF,TGCAGCGTTGCCCAAGCGGGGGGGTACACAGATACGCAGTATTTT
TRBJ1-5,NA,NA,TRBV5-1,CASSLAPGDQPQHF,TGCGCCAGCAGCTTGGCCCCGGGGGATCAGCCCCAGCATTTT
TRBJ2-2,NA,NA,TRBV5-1,CASSSRVVSNTGELFF,TGCGCCAGCAGCTCGCGCGTTGTTTCGAACACCGGGGAGCTGTTTTTT
TRBJ1-4,many,NA,TRBV30,CAWRGFPPRANEKLFF,TGTGCCTGGAGGGGTTTCCCCCCGAGGGCTAATGAAAAACTGTTTTTT
TRBJ2-5,NA,NA,TRBV4-1,CASSQEGLGAGTTHF,TGCGCCAGCAGCCAAGAAGGCCTCGGCGCTGGGACAACGCACTTC